One TCR beta chain is described in this entry. Its antigen is not known. This sample was taken from a study of CD8 T cells in ankylosing spondylitis. TCRdb passed the 5' RACE reads through MiXCR, listing each CDR3 protein once. The table lists approximately 250,000 distinct CDR3 sequences, roughly a quarter of them singletons. Study-level findings and limits: Clones that were linked to disease were CD8+ and were relatively rare in peripheral blood.

This CDR3 is built from 14 residues. Germline CDR1 is SGDLS and CDR2 is YYNGEE. With 2 bases removed from V and 3 bases from J, the gap between germline ends came to 12 bases. This TCR derives from a male donor with ankylosing spondylitis or in good health (not recorded which). The source material was blood, either unsorted or a sorted T cell fraction (not recorded which). The chain has TRBV9 and TRBJ2-7; D uncertain. The DNA of the CDR3 is TGTGCCAGCAGCGTTTCAGTGGCAAGCTACGAGCAGTACTTC. Translated, it gives CASSVSVASYEQYF.